The 25 T cell receptor beta chains below were found in one sample sequenced in a study of T cells in Graves' hyperthyroidism and ophthalmopathy. TCR beta CDR3 region amplification was performed from RNA transcripts. First-round RT-PCR targeting the TCR CDR3 was performed with the HTBI primer set. Using its own MiXCR run on the multiplex PCR reads, TCRdb lists one record per CDR3 protein. Among about 560,000 distinct CDR3 sequences, 16% were seen once, and the ten largest hold 15% to 20%. Material: blood. These receptors were obtained from a woman between 18 and 29 years old with Graves' hyperthyroidism.

The chain links TRBV28 to TRBJ2-1, with D possibly being TRBD2 (5 bases). Trimming stripped 6 bases from V and 8 bases from J, with 17 bases between. The germline gives CDR1 MDHEN, CDR2 SYDVKM. The CDR3 has 14 amino acids. The CDR3 protein is CASSLTRRLHEQFF. For the CDR3, the DNA is TGTGCCAGCAGCCTAACTAGAAGGCTCCATGAGCAGTTCTTC.

The table lists this clonotype with many counts. V usage is TRBV7-9 and J usage is TRBJ2-5; D unresolved. Per germline, CDR1 SEHNR and CDR2 FQNEAQ (reference sequence). The ends were cut back, 2 bases at V and 4 bases at J, with 8 bases in the middle. This CDR3 contains 13 residues. Here the CDR3 DNA reads TGTGCCAGCAGCTTATTCCTGGGAGAGACCCAGTACTTC. Translating it yields CASSLFLGETQYF. Full variable domain (rest looked up from reference TRBV7-9 and TRBJ2-5): DTGVSQNPRHKITKRGQNVTFRCDPISEHNRLYWYRQTLGQGPEFLTYFQNEAQLEKSRLLSDRFSAERPKGSFSTLEIQRTEQGDSAMYLCASSLFLGETQYFGPGTRLLVL.

The chain recombines TRBV20-1 with TRBJ1-5; D gene unclear. The ends were cut back, 0 bases at V and 2 bases at J, with 11 bases in the middle. This CDR3 spans 15 amino acids. Germline loops: CDR1 DFQATT, CDR2 SNEGSKA (reference sequence). The DNA of the CDR3 is TGCAGTGCTAGAGAGCCGGGGAGTGGCAATCAGCCCCAGCATTTT. Residues: CSAREPGSGNQPQHF.

The chain couples TRBV5-5 to TRBJ2-7; a weak D match, TRBD2 (6 bases). CDR1 is SGHKS and CDR2 is YYEKEE in the germline V gene (reference sequence). CDR3 size: 15 residues. Trimming shortened V by 0 bases and J by 5 bases, and 15 bases separated the two germline ends. The CDR3 bases are TGTGCCAGCAGCTTGGAAGGCGGGACTGGCAACGAGCAGTACTTC. This gives the protein CASSLEGGTGNEQYF.

On this clonotype: One end of the junction fails to match germline, which may point to a read error. The gene calls are TRBV5-1 and TRBJ2-5; D perhaps matches TRBD2 (7 bases). This CDR3 is built from 13 residues. In germline, CDR1 is SGHRS, CDR2 YFSETQ. CDR3 DNA sequence: TGCGCCAGCCGCTTGGGGGGGGCAGAGACCCAGTACTTC. Translation: CASRLGGAETQYF. The full variable domain, in which reference TRBV5-1 and TRBJ2-5 provide the parts outside the CDR3, is KAGVTQTPRYLIKTRGQQVTLSCSPISGHRSVSWYQQTPGQGLQFLFEYFSETQRNKGNFPGRFSGRQFSNSRSEMNVSTLELGDSALYLCASRLGGAETQYFGPGTRLLVL.

This clonotype was found a few times. The V and J genes are TRBV20-1 and TRBJ1-4, with 9 nucleotides matching TRBD1. The CDR3 is 16 amino acids. V shed 0 bases, J shed 3 bases, and the junction held 5 bases outside the gene matches. Germline CDR1 is DFQATT and CDR2 is SNEGSKA (reference sequence). The CDR3 sequence: CSARDPDRGANEKLFF. CDR3 DNA: TGCAGTGCTAGAGATCCGGACAGGGGCGCTAATGAAAAACTGTTTTTT.

The chain uses TRBV7-2 and TRBJ1-2, with 8 bases fitting TRBD1. V dropped 5 bases and J dropped 4; count of bases not matched to a gene: 6. Per germline, CDR1 SGHTA and CDR2 FQGNSA. The CDR3 extends over 14 amino acids. The CDR3 DNA sequence: TGTGCCAGCAGCGCAGACAGGGGCTCCTATGGCTACACCTTC. Its protein product is CASSADRGSYGYTF.

The J gene is TRBJ1-5, the V gene TRBV3-2; the tabulated D call, TRBD1, remains unverified against the DNA. TRBV3-2 is a documented pseudogene. This CDR3 is 13 amino acids long. The CDR3 region has the DNA TGTGCCAGCAGCCGGGGGTCTCTAGGGCCCCAGCATTTT. It yields the protein CASSRGSLGPQHF.

In regard to this clonotype: One end of the junction varies from germline; a read error may be responsible. V and J are TRBV3-1 and TRBJ1-2; D unresolved. Germline CDR1 reads LGHDT; CDR2 reads YNNKEL (reference sequence). This CDR3 comprises 12 residues. The CDR3 protein is CASSQGPFGYAF. CDR3 bases: TGTGCCAGCAGCCAAGGCCCGTTCGGTTATGCCTTC.

This chain links TRBV10-3 with TRBJ2-3, with D perhaps TRBD1 or TRBD2 (5 bases each). V was pared by 1 base and J by 2 bases, with 16 bases between. The CDR3 has 17 residues. CDR1 and CDR2 (germline): ENHRY, SYGVKD. This chain's CDR3 is CAISEFETGTFTDTQYF. CDR3 nucleotides: TGTGCCATCAGTGAGTTTGAGACCGGGACGTTCACAGATACGCAGTATTTT.

This clonotype was seen ten or more times. This sequence joins TRBV14 and TRBJ1-4, with D unresolved. V was clipped by 1 base and J by 7 bases, with 1 base between them. The CDR3 spans 11 residues. CDR1 is SGHDN and CDR2 is FVKESK in the germline V gene. CDR3 nucleotides: TGTGCCAGCAGCCAAGTTGAAAAACTGTTTTTT. It specifies CASSQVEKLFF.

The chain has TRBV6-1 and TRBJ1-6; no reliable D call. The CDR3 has 15 amino acids. The germline CDR1 and CDR2 sequences are MNHNS and SASEGT. Trimming took off 6 bases at V and 7 bases at J, with 16 bases between the two ends. CDR3 region: CASRGLDGSNSPLHF. Written as DNA, the CDR3 is TGTGCCAGCAGGGGGTTAGACGGCTCCAATTCACCCCTCCACTTT.

The V gene is TRBV5-4, the J gene TRBJ2-2; 11 bases are shared with TRBD2. With 0 bases clipped from V and 5 bases from J, the junction kept 9 bases outside the gene matches. CDR1 SGHNT and CDR2 YYREEE come from the germline V gene (reference sequence). This CDR3 is 18 amino acids long. The CDR3: CASSLATTSGRVTGELFF. In DNA form, the CDR3 reads TGTGCCAGCAGCTTGGCCACCACTAGCGGGAGAGTGACCGGGGAGCTGTTTTTT. Full variable domain (outside the CDR3, taken from reference TRBV5-4 and TRBJ2-2): ETGVTQSPTHLIKTRGQQVTLRCSSQSGHNTVSWYQQALGQGPQFIFQYYREEENGRGNFPPRFSGLQFPNYSSELNVNALELDDSALYLCASSLATTSGRVTGELFFGEGSRLTVL.

This clonotype was found many times. CDR3 sequence: CASSGSVEPEQYF. CDR3 nucleotide sequence: TGTGCCAGCTCAGGTTCCGTGGAGCCCGAGCAGTACTTC. The chain is built from TRBV18 and TRBJ2-7, with D uncertain. The CDR3 is 13 amino acids. Per the germline V gene, CDR1 is KGHSH and CDR2 is LQKENI. Deletions cut 5 bases from V and 6 bases from J, with 14 bases between.

The chain is built from TRBV6-2 or TRBV6-3 and TRBJ2-7; 10 nucleotides line up with TRBD1. Unmatched junction bases numbered 12, after V lost 10 bases and J lost 3 bases. From germline, CDR1 is MNHEY and CDR2 SVGEGT. The CDR3 sequence is 15 residues long. The CDR3 here is CAIHPDRGPLYEQYF. The CDR3 DNA follows: TGTGCCATCCACCCAGACAGGGGGCCTCTCTACGAGCAGTACTTC.

The chain uses TRBV28 and TRBJ1-5, with TRBD1 identical over 8 bases. After removal of 7 bases from V and 10 bases from J, the junction contained 9 bases not matched to a gene. The germline V gene encodes CDR1 MDHEN and CDR2 SYDVKM. The CDR3 has 13 amino acids. CDR3 residues: CASIDRGGGPQHF. The CDR3, as DNA: TGTGCCAGCATAGACAGGGGAGGGGGCCCCCAGCATTTT.

This rearrangement joins TRBV7-9 to TRBJ2-3, with D unclear. The CDR3 runs to 15 residues. Germline V gives CDR1 SEHNR, CDR2 FQNEAQ (reference sequence). Trimming left V 0 bases short and J 3 bases short, with 10 bases between. The CDR3 region is CASSLALGQTDTQYF. For the CDR3, the DNA is TGTGCCAGCAGCTTAGCGCTTGGGCAGACAGATACGCAGTATTTT.

The sample holds many counts of this clonotype. The gene calls are TRBV2 and TRBJ1-4; D may be TRBD1 (5 bases). Trimming left V 6 bases short and J 1 base short, with 9 bases between. This CDR3 has 14 residues. Germline values: CDR1 SNHLY, CDR2 FYNNEI. In DNA, the CDR3 is TGTGCCAGCAGGCCGACAGAAACTAATGAAAAACTGTTTTTT. Its protein product is CASRPTETNEKLFF.

This clonotype was recorded many times. This chain links TRBV6-2 or TRBV6-3 with TRBJ2-7; TRBD2 matches 9 bases. Germline CDR1 and CDR2: MNHEY and SVGEGT. The CDR3 sequence is 21 residues long. V trimming: 8 bases; J trimming: 4 bases; junction bases outside the gene matches: 30. The CDR3 region has the DNA TGTGCCAGCGGAAGGACCCCCAAGAGCGGGGGGCACCCCCCCGGGGGGTACGAGCAGTACTTC. Protein: CASGRTPKSGGHPPGGYEQYF.

This clonotype has only a few counts. The chain has TRBV19 and TRBJ2-7; D assignment may be TRBD1 or TRBD2 (6 bases each). The V gene lost 7 bases and the J gene lost 3 bases, with 19 bases spanning the gap. Germline values: CDR1 LNHDA, CDR2 SQIVND (reference sequence). The CDR3 runs to 15 residues. Here the CDR3 DNA reads TGTGCCAGTACCAATAGGCCGGGGGCCGGCTACGAGCAGTACTTC. It encodes CASTNRPGAGYEQYF.

This clonotype turned up a few times. The chain joins TRBV24-1 to TRBJ1-2; D uncertain. Germline V CDR1 and CDR2: KGHDR, SFDVKD. With 3 bases removed from V and 4 bases from J, the gap between germline ends came to 23 bases. This CDR3 is 18 amino acids long. For the CDR3, the DNA is TGTGCCACCAGTGATAGAGGCCCCAAGGACGGACGCCCCTATGGCTACACCTTC. It translates to CATSDRGPKDGRPYGYTF.

Remarks on this clonotype: The junction does not match germline at one end; this may be a read error. The chain carries TRBV3-1 and TRBJ2-7; no reliable D call. The CDR3 has 14 amino acids. The germline V gene encodes CDR1 LGHDT and CDR2 YNNKEL (reference sequence). CDR3 bases: TGTGCCAGCAGCCAAGAAGTCGCCTCCCACGAGCAGTACTTC. Its translation is CASSQEVASHEQYF.

This clonotype has ten or more counts. The chain employs TRBV10-1 and TRBJ1-1; possibly TRBD1 for D (6 bases). This CDR3 spans 14 amino acids. Trimming took 10 bases from V and 0 from J, leaving 15 bases between them. Looked up from germline, CDR1 is WNHNN and CDR2 is SYGVQD (reference sequence). The CDR3 region has the DNA TGCGCCAAAAAGGACAGTCGAATGAACACTGAAGCTTTCTTT. This translates into CAKKDSRMNTEAFF.

The V and J genes are TRBV19 and TRBJ2-1; 8 bases are shared with TRBD2. The J segment lost 3 bases and the V segment lost 3 bases, leaving 7 bases of the junction unmatched. Germline assignment: CDR1 LNHDA and CDR2 SQIVND (reference sequence). The CDR3 length is 16 residues. This CDR3 is CASSIDGTRVYNEQFF. The CDR3 DNA reads as TGTGCCAGTAGTATTGATGGGACTAGGGTCTACAATGAGCAGTTCTTC.

This clonotype has a single count. This chain links TRBV20-1 with TRBJ1-3; D might be TRBD1 (5 bases). The ends were cut back, 1 base at V and 0 bases at J, with 7 bases in the middle. CDR3 length equals 14 residues. The germline CDR1 and CDR2 sequences are DFQATT and SNEGSKA (reference sequence). CDR3 region: CSARAGPSGNTIYF. CDR3 nucleotide sequence: TGCAGTGCTAGAGCGGGACCCTCTGGAAACACCATATATTTT.